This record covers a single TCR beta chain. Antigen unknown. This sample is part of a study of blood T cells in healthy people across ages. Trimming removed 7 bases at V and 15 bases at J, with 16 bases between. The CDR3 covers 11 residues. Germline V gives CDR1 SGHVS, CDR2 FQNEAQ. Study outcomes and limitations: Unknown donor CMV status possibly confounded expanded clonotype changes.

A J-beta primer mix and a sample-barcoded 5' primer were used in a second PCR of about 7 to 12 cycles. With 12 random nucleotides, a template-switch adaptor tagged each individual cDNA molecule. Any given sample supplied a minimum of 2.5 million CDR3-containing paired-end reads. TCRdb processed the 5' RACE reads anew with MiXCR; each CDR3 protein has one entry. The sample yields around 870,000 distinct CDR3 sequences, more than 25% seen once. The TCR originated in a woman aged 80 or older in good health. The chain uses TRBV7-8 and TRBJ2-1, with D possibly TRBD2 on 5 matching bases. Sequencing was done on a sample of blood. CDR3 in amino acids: CASTPRETLFF. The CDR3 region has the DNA TGTGCCAGCACTCCGAGGGAGACTCTGTTCTTC.